A single sample is the source of the 27 T cell receptor beta chains below, sequenced in a study of T cell repertoires in aging, cancer and after chemotherapy. Multiplex touch-down PCR with TRB-A/B primers amplified rearranged V-D-J TRB sequences. TCRdb independently ran MiXCR on the multiplex PCR reads; one entry per CDR3 protein. The data hold fewer than 15,000 distinct CDR3 sequences, with about 27% observed a single time. Amplification of TCR beta used genomic DNA extracted from peripheral blood. Sequenced material: blood. Receptor source: a human donor with a blood cancer.

This clonotype is medium-sized in the sample. The J gene is TRBJ2-7, the V gene TRBV5-6, with a weak D call TRBD1 (5 bases). Germline CDR1 is SGHDT and CDR2 is YYEEEE. The CDR3 is 17 amino acids. V was shortened by 4 bases and J by 2 bases, with 22 bases between the two germline ends. The CDR3 DNA reads as TGTGCCAGCAGCCCAGACAGACAGAGCAGTAGGGCCTACGAGCAGTACTTC. Protein: CASSPDRQSSRAYEQYF.

This clonotype is medium-sized (0.01 to 0.1%) by share. J is TRBJ2-3 and V is TRBV5-6; a possible D gene is TRBD1 (5 bases). In germline, CDR1 is SGHDT, CDR2 YYEEEE. The CDR3 is 15 residues long. V gave up 4 bases and J gave up 6 bases, with 18 bases separating them. The DNA of the CDR3 is TGTGCCAGCAGCCGAGGACACGACAAAGGGGATACGCAGTATTTT. Its translation: CASSRGHDKGDTQYF.

The rearrangement joins TRBV7-9 to TRBJ1-1, with D possibly matching TRBD1 (5 bases). Germline-derived CDR1 and CDR2 are SEHNR and FQNEAQ (reference sequence). The CDR3 contains 15 residues. The ends were cut back, 3 bases at V and 0 bases at J, with 11 bases in the middle. The CDR3 nucleotides read TGTGCCAGCAGCTTCACGGCAGGGATGAACACTGAAGCTTTCTTT. This gives the protein CASSFTAGMNTEAFF. Together with reference TRBV7-9 and TRBJ1-1, the CDR3 gives the full variable domain: DTGVSQNPRHKITKRGQNVTFRCDPISEHNRLYWYRQTLGQGPEFLTYFQNEAQLEKSRLLSDRFSAERPKGSFSTLEIQRTEQGDSAMYLCASSFTAGMNTEAFFGQGTRLTVV.

V gene TRBV6-5 combines with J gene TRBJ1-1; D not certain. The CDR3 is 11 amino acids. Trimming removed 6 bases from V and 11 bases from J, with 13 bases in between. The germline CDR1 and CDR2 sequences are MNHEY and SVGAGI. As DNA, the CDR3 is TGTGCCAGCAGAAAAAACAAGGACGCTTTCTTT. Its protein product is CASRKNKDAFF.

The rearrangement links TRBV7-2 to TRBJ2-2; D is perhaps TRBD1 (5 bases). This CDR3 has 17 amino acids. The V end was cut by 2 bases, the J end by 6 bases, with 19 bases between. Germline V gene sequence: CDR1 SGHTA, CDR2 FQGNSA. The CDR3 sequence is CASSLTDLSNRPGELFF. The CDR3 DNA reads as TGTGCCAGCAGCTTAACCGACTTATCGAACAGGCCCGGGGAGCTGTTTTTT.

The chain has TRBV28 and TRBJ2-7, with no clear D. V dropped 5 bases and J dropped 6 bases, with 11 bases sitting between them. Germline V gives CDR1 MDHEN, CDR2 SYDVKM. This CDR3 is 12 amino acids long. Here the CDR3 reads CASSDVLREQYF. CDR3 nucleotide sequence: TGTGCCAGCAGTGATGTACTCCGCGAGCAGTACTTC. The whole variable domain, remainder taken from reference TRBV28 and TRBJ2-7, is DVKVTQSSRYLVKRTGEKVFLECVQDMDHENMFWYRQDPGLGLRLIYFSYDVKMKEKGDIPEGYSVSREKKERFSLILESASTNQTSMYLCASSDVLREQYFGPGTRLTVT.

In its sample, this clonotype ranks as medium-sized. The gene calls are TRBV11-1 and TRBJ2-2; the D is unclear. Germline loops: CDR1 SGHAT, CDR2 FQDESV (reference sequence). CDR3 length: 13 amino acids. Trimming left V 5 bases short and J 5 bases short, with 9 bases between. CDR3 sequence reads: CASSPMRTGELFF. Here the CDR3 DNA reads TGTGCCAGCAGCCCCATGAGAACCGGGGAGCTGTTTTTT.

As regards this clonotype: Possible read error: a much larger clone is one base away. This chain links TRBV6-5 with TRBJ2-4; D is perhaps TRBD1 (5 bases). Germline-derived CDR1 and CDR2 are MNHEY and SVGAGI. The length of the CDR3 is 13 residues. Here the CDR3 reads CSSSYSSQGTQYF. CDR3 DNA: TGTTCCAGCAGTTACTCTTCTCAGGGAACTCAGTACTTC.

The rearrangement links TRBV5-1 to TRBJ1-5, with TRBD1 identical over 7 bases. V trimming: 4 bases; J trimming: 3 bases; junction bases outside the gene matches: 4. CDR3 length: 14 residues. Germline assignment: CDR1 SGHRS and CDR2 YFSETQ. Here the CDR3 DNA reads TGCGCCAGCAGCGCTACAGGGGACAATCAGCCCCAGCATTTT. Encoded protein: CASSATGDNQPQHF.

By share, this clonotype counts as medium-sized. The chain recombines TRBV13 with TRBJ2-3, with 13 bases identical to TRBD2. Germline lookup yields CDR1 PRHDT and CDR2 FYEKMQ (reference sequence). V was clipped by 5 bases and J by 0 bases; unmatched bases: 8. The CDR3 runs 18 residues. For the CDR3, the DNA is TGTGCCAGCAGCAGGGGACTAGCGGGGTCGGCTAGCACAGATACGCAGTATTTT. This sequence encodes CASSRGLAGSASTDTQYF.

The rearrangement joins TRBV20-1 to TRBJ2-2; 7 positions agree with TRBD2. CDR3 size: 16 residues. V was clipped by 0 bases and J by 7 bases; unmatched bases: 11. Germline lookup yields CDR1 DFQATT and CDR2 SNEGSKA (reference sequence). In nucleotides, the CDR3 is TGCAGTGCTAGAGATTACCGGCGGGAGTCGGGCGGGGAGCTGTTTTTT. The encoded protein is CSARDYRRESGGELFF.

V usage is TRBV29-1 and J usage is TRBJ2-1; 15 bases are a match to TRBD2. The V and J ends lost 6 bases and 8 bases, in that order; junction bases with no gene match: 5. The CDR3 contains 14 residues. Germline V gene sequence: CDR1 SQVTM, CDR2 ANQGSEA. The CDR3 sequence is CSVVGLAGGYEQFF. CDR3 sequence (DNA): TGCAGCGTAGTGGGACTAGCGGGAGGTTATGAGCAGTTCTTC.

This clonotype was recorded only once. This chain uses TRBV4-1 with TRBJ2-7; possibly TRBD2 for D (6 bases). Looked up from germline, CDR1 is MGHRA and CDR2 is YSYEKL. The length of the CDR3 is 14 residues. V lost 5 bases, J lost 3 bases, and 14 bases lay in between. CDR3 amino acids: CASSDRDFNYEQYF. In DNA, the CDR3 is TGCGCCAGCAGCGACCGGGACTTTAACTACGAGCAGTACTTC.

The rearrangement links TRBV6-1 to TRBJ1-5; possible D gene TRBD1, 6 bases. The ends were cut back, 7 bases at V and 5 bases at J, with 9 bases in the middle. Germline V gene data show CDR1 as MNHNS and CDR2 as SASEGT. The CDR3 spans 12 residues. The CDR3 region is CASITGYQPQHF. The CDR3, as DNA: TGTGCCAGCATTACAGGGTATCAGCCCCAGCATTTT.

This clonotype is termed medium-sized (0.01 to 0.1%). The chain couples TRBV6-5 to TRBJ1-2; 9 positions match TRBD1. Losses at the gene ends were 2 bases for V and 8 bases for J; bases not matched to a gene: 3. The CDR3 is 13 amino acids. Germline-derived CDR1 and CDR2 are MNHEY and SVGAGI. The CDR3 region has the DNA TGTGCCAGCAGTTACGGGACAGGGAGGGGCTACACCTTC. Protein product: CASSYGTGRGYTF.

There are a few counts of this clonotype. The V and J genes are TRBV6-6 and TRBJ1-5; TRBD1 might be the D (6 bases). V was cut by 7 bases and J by 2 bases, with 12 bases left in between. Germline V gives CDR1 MNHNY, CDR2 SVGAGI (reference sequence). There are 14 residues in the CDR3. CDR3: CASTGQSGNQPQHF. The CDR3 DNA reads as TGTGCCAGCACCGGACAGTCGGGCAATCAGCCCCAGCATTTT.

The CDR3 region is CAWNSWQETQYF. The CDR3 region has the DNA TGTGCCTGGAATTCCTGGCAAGAGACCCAGTACTTC. This chain uses TRBV30 with TRBJ2-5; D is unclear. Germline V gives CDR1 GTSNPN, CDR2 SVGIG (reference sequence). Trimming left V 4 bases short and J 2 bases short, with 8 bases between. This CDR3 is 12 amino acids long.

This clonotype is categorized as medium-sized. The chain employs TRBV30 and TRBJ2-3, with TRBD2 matching over 8 bases. The germline gives CDR1 GTSNPN, CDR2 SVGIG (reference sequence). This CDR3 is built from 15 residues. J gave up 3 bases and V 4 bases, and 9 bases lay outside the gene matches. The CDR3 spells CAWNRAGARTDTQYF. CDR3 nucleotide sequence: TGTGCCTGGAACAGAGCGGGAGCCCGAACAGATACGCAGTATTTT.

In its sample, this clonotype ranks as medium-sized. This rearrangement joins TRBV19 to TRBJ2-5; D gene uncertain. Trimming removed 2 bases at V and 2 bases at J, with 9 bases between. This CDR3 is built from 14 residues. CDR1 LNHDA and CDR2 SQIVND come from the germline V gene (reference sequence). The CDR3 sequence: CASSISTVQETQYF. Here the CDR3 DNA reads TGTGCCAGTAGTATAAGCACAGTTCAAGAGACCCAGTACTTC.

Written as DNA, the CDR3 is TGCAGCGTTGACCACGGGGCTAGCGGGGGCGGTGAGCAGTTCTTC. It is translated as CSVDHGASGGGEQFF. The rearrangement uses TRBV29-1 and TRBJ2-1; 10 nucleotides match TRBD2. Germline trimming cut 3 bases from V and 9 bases from J; bases unmatched to any gene: 11. Germline CDR1 is SQVTM and CDR2 is ANQGSEA. The CDR3 has 15 amino acids.

The rearrangement links TRBV10-3 to TRBJ2-1; 8 nucleotides agree with TRBD1. Germline CDR1 reads ENHRY; CDR2 reads SYGVKD. Trimming took 6 bases from V and 8 from J; bases not matched to a gene: 6. This CDR3 contains 13 residues. CDR3 protein: CAISLETGDEQFF. CDR3 coding DNA: TGTGCCATCAGCTTAGAGACAGGGGATGAGCAGTTCTTC.

By proportion, this clonotype is medium-sized (0.01 to 0.1%). The rearrangement joins TRBV5-4 to TRBJ1-4, with a tentative D call TRBD1 (5 bases). Germline V CDR1 and CDR2: SGHNT, YYREEE (reference sequence). V was pared by 5 bases and J by 8 bases, with 13 bases between. This CDR3 spans 13 amino acids. The CDR3 DNA reads TGTGCCAGCAGTTCCCTTCGACAGGAAAAACTGTTTTTT. It codes for CASSSLRQEKLFF.

V is TRBV18 and J is TRBJ1-6; D unresolved. Germline lookup yields CDR1 KGHSH and CDR2 LQKENI. V was cut by 5 bases and J by 6 bases, with 17 bases left in between. The CDR3 consists of 16 residues. The CDR3 region has the DNA TGTGCCAGCTCAACCAGAGGCCGGGAGATTAATTCACCCCTCCACTTT. Amino acids: CASSTRGREINSPLHF.

This clonotype is classed as medium-sized. V and J are TRBV27 and TRBJ1-5; unclear D gene. V was clipped by 3 bases and J by 4 bases, with 10 bases between them. Germline V gives CDR1 MNHEY, CDR2 SMNVEV (reference sequence). The CDR3 extends over 14 amino acids. CDR3 nucleotides: TGTGCCAGCAGTTTGGTCACCGGGAATCAGCCCCAGCATTTT. Translation: CASSLVTGNQPQHF.

By sample fraction, this clonotype is medium-sized. The V gene is TRBV6-2 or TRBV6-3, the J gene TRBJ2-2; possibly TRBD1 or TRBD2 for D (5 bases each). There are 16 residues in the CDR3. Germline CDR1 and CDR2: MNHEY and SVGEGT. With 2 bases removed from V and 4 bases from J, the gap between germline ends came to 14 bases. The CDR3 DNA reads TGTGCCAGCAGTTACGCGAGGGGAAGGGGCACCGGGGAGCTGTTTTTT. Translated: CASSYARGRGTGELFF.

The gene calls are TRBV15 and TRBJ1-5; tentatively, D is TRBD1 (6 bases). From germline, CDR1 is LNHNV and CDR2 YYDKDF (reference sequence). The CDR3 loop spans 14 amino acids. Between the trimmed V and J ends, which lost 6 bases and 6 bases, there was a span of 15 bases. The CDR3 region has the DNA TGTGCCACCAGGGGGGGGGGGACACTTCAGCCCCAGCATTTT. Translating gives CATRGGGTLQPQHF.

By share of the sample, this clonotype is medium-sized (0.01 to 0.1%). The chain employs TRBV5-6 and TRBJ1-1; 9 bases line up with TRBD1. Losses at the gene ends were 3 bases for V and 4 bases for J; bases not matched to a gene: 4. Looked up from germline, CDR1 is SGHDT and CDR2 is YYEEEE. The length of the CDR3 is 14 residues. CDR3 DNA: TGTGCCAGCAGCTGGGACAGGGCATCCACTGAAGCTTTCTTT. It translates to CASSWDRASTEAFF.